This section outlines one T cell receptor beta chain sequence together with its context. The data are from a study of shared clonotypes between healthy human individuals. V lost 4 bases, J lost 5 bases, and 12 bases lay in between. This CDR3 has 13 amino acids. Germline loops: CDR1 SGHNT, CDR2 YYREEE (reference sequence). Data came from immunoSEQ multiplex PCR; TCRdb stores just in-frame clones and leaves some out. Here the sample spans about 2.4 million clones, 90% to 95% being singletons. This chain joins TRBV5-4 and TRBJ2-5; the D is unclear. The sample comprised naive CD4+ T cells sorted from blood. The subset was: CD45RA+ positively selected. This clonotype was sampled from a man between 18 and 35 years old in good health. CDR3 region: CASSPVGGETQYF. The DNA for the CDR3 is TGTGCCAGCAGCCCCGTGGGTGGGGAGACCCAGTACTTC.